This entry lists 5 T cell receptor beta chains sequenced from one sample in a study of monozygotic twins with inflammatory bowel disease. TCRdb re-called the 5' RACE reads and gives one entry per CDR3 protein, without DNA. This sample's table has some 330,000 distinct CDR3 sequences. The sequenced material came from blood. The receptors stem from a human donor with ulcerative colitis or Crohn's disease, or a healthy co-twin of an affected twin (not recorded which).

The V gene is TRBV6-1, the J gene TRBJ1-1; TCRdb proposes TRBD1, but this gene call is untestable without DNA. Germline values: CDR1 MNHNS, CDR2 SASEGT. The CDR3 covers 14 residues. The CDR3: CASSRPGVWAEAFF.

The rearrangement uses TRBV7-9 and TRBJ1-1; the D call from TCRdb, TRBD1, cannot be confirmed without DNA. The CDR3 extends over 13 amino acids. Germline V gene sequence: CDR1 SEHNR, CDR2 FQNEAQ (reference sequence). CDR3 sequence reads: CASSLVSGAEAFF.

This chain uses TRBV5-4 with TRBJ2-5; the TRBD2 assignment by TCRdb is unverifiable without DNA. This CDR3 is built from 15 residues. Germline-derived CDR1 and CDR2 are SGHNT and YYREEE (reference sequence). The CDR3 reads CASSLGLADGETQYF.

The CDR3 is CSAVGTSGTPYEQYF. The chain carries TRBV20-1 and TRBJ2-7; TCRdb designates TRBD2, a call that cannot be tested without DNA. CDR1 and CDR2 from the germline V gene are DFQATT and SNEGSKA (reference sequence). This CDR3 comprises 15 residues.

The J gene is TRBJ1-5, the V gene TRBV10-2. In germline, CDR1 is WSHSY, CDR2 SAAADI. The CDR3 has 14 amino acids. The CDR3 spells CASSEQARYQPQHF.